These 28 T cell receptor beta chains came from one sample sequenced in a study of T-cell reconstitution after alpha-beta-depleted transplantation in children. Unique molecular identifiers were built into the TCRbeta library. One entry per CDR3 protein, called by TCRdb with MiXCR from the PCR reads. The sample lists about a million distinct CDR3 sequences, roughly 29% occurring once. The specimen was PBMCs, mostly from graft donor cells, collected 360 days after TCRalphabeta/CD19-depleted stem cell transplant. The receptors were gathered from a boy less than two years old who had a stem cell transplant for SCID, so the T cells may come from the graft donor.

This clonotype showed up many times. The gene calls are TRBV28 and TRBJ2-7; perhaps TRBD1 as D (5 bases). The germline V gene has CDR1 MDHEN and CDR2 SYDVKM. Trimming left V 1 base short and J 0 bases short, with 10 bases between. The CDR3 totals 15 residues. DNA of the CDR3: TGTGCCAGCAGTTTATTGGACACCATCTCCTACGAGCAGTACTTC. Protein: CASSLLDTISYEQYF.

This clonotype was detected only a few times. The chain uses TRBV4-1 and TRBJ2-1, with D hard to call. Germline V gives CDR1 MGHRA, CDR2 YSYEKL. CDR3 length: 13 amino acids. Trimming removed 4 bases from V and 7 bases from J, with 11 bases in between. The CDR3 sequence: CASSLNLGNEQFF. The DNA of the CDR3 is TGCGCCAGCAGCCTTAATCTGGGGAATGAGCAGTTCTTC.

The V gene is TRBV5-1, the J gene TRBJ1-1, with D hard to call. V dropped 2 bases and J dropped 1 base, with 18 bases sitting between them. Germline V gene lookup returns CDR1 SGHRS and CDR2 YFSETQ. The CDR3 runs 17 residues. Here the CDR3 DNA reads TGCGCCAGCAGCTTTTCGGGGTCCCTCCTCTCGAACACTGAAGCTTTCTTT. Protein sequence: CASSFSGSLLSNTEAFF.

V and J are TRBV11-3 and TRBJ2-5, with TRBD1 identical over 7 bases. This CDR3 region has 15 residues. Germline CDR1 and CDR2: SGHNT and YENEEA. The ends lost 5 bases at V and 5 bases at J; junction bases unmatched: 11. This CDR3 is CASSRTGARRETQYF. The CDR3 DNA follows: TGTGCCAGCAGCCGTACAGGGGCCCGACGTGAGACCCAGTACTTC. Looking up the rest from reference TRBV11-3 and TRBJ2-5 gives the full variable domain: EAGVVQSPRYKIIEKKQPVAFWCNPISGHNTLYWYLQNLGQGPELLIRYENEEAVDDSQLPKDRFSAERLKGVDSTLKIQPAELGDSAVYLCASSRTGARRETQYFGPGTRLLVL.

This clonotype was counted a few times. The rearrangement links TRBV6-5 to TRBJ2-1; D is perhaps TRBD1 (5 bases). Germline values: CDR1 MNHEY, CDR2 SVGAGI. V dropped 0 bases and J dropped 5 bases, with 17 bases sitting between them. The CDR3 sequence is 17 residues long. DNA of the CDR3: TGTGCCAGCAGTTACTCGAGTTGGGGCATCGAGGACAATGAGCAGTTCTTC. It encodes CASSYSSWGIEDNEQFF.

This clonotype has more than one count but fewer than ten. The chain couples TRBV20-1 to TRBJ2-3; D may be TRBD1 (5 bases). V was trimmed by 6 bases and J by 6 bases, leaving 10 bases between them. The CDR3 has 11 residues. Germline V gene data show CDR1 as DFQATT and CDR2 as SNEGSKA (reference sequence). The CDR3 nucleotides are TGCAGTGCCAACAAGGGGGATACGCAGTATTTT. It yields the protein CSANKGDTQYF.

This clonotype was detected a few times. This chain connects TRBV5-5 to TRBJ2-1; a possible D gene is TRBD1 (5 bases). Germline V lookup: CDR1 SGHKS, CDR2 YYEKEE (reference sequence). This CDR3 contains 17 residues. The V end lost 0 bases, the J end lost 4 bases, and 17 bases lay between the germline ends. The CDR3 DNA sequence: TGTGCCAGCAGCTTGGAGTATTTAGGGGTGACTTACAATGAGCAGTTCTTC. Amino acids: CASSLEYLGVTYNEQFF.

The gene calls are TRBV6-5 and TRBJ1-3; no reliable D call. The V gene's germline CDR1 is MNHEY and CDR2 SVGAGI. The V end lost 1 base, the J end lost 0 bases, and 19 bases lay between the germline ends. This CDR3 contains 19 residues. The CDR3 nucleotides read TGTGCCAGCAGTTACTACTCCGCGGGGAGGGAGAGCTCTGGAAACACCATATATTTT. Translating it yields CASSYYSAGRESSGNTIYF.

V and J are TRBV27 and TRBJ2-3; D is possibly TRBD2 (5 bases). This CDR3 comprises 15 residues. Trimming shortened V by 7 bases and J by 0 bases, and 14 bases separated the two germline ends. Germline values: CDR1 MNHEY, CDR2 SMNVEV (reference sequence). The CDR3 here is CASTDTGKSTDTQYF. The CDR3 DNA reads as TGTGCCAGCACCGACACCGGGAAAAGCACAGATACGCAGTATTTT.

CDR3 nucleotides: TGTGCCAGCTCACCACTCCGCAAAAACTATGGCTACACCTTC. As protein: CASSPLRKNYGYTF. The chain combines TRBV18 with TRBJ1-2; D is unclear. The CDR3 is 14 residues long. The V gene's germline CDR1 is KGHSH and CDR2 LQKENI. Trimming removed 1 base from V and 2 bases from J, with 8 bases in between. Full variable domain (missing parts from reference TRBV18 and TRBJ1-2): NAGVMQNPRHLVRRRGQEARLRCSPMKGHSHVYWYRQLPEEGLKFMVYLQKENIIDESGMPKERFSAEFPKEGPSILRIQQVVRGDSAAYFCASSPLRKNYGYTFGSGTRLTVV.

The J gene is TRBJ1-1, the V gene TRBV12-3 or TRBV12-4; possibly TRBD1 for D (5 bases). V was cut by 6 bases and J by 0 bases, with 11 bases left in between. The CDR3 sequence is 14 residues long. CDR3 coding DNA: TGTGCCAGCAGGTCCGGGACGGTGAACACTGAAGCTTTCTTT. Translating it yields CASRSGTVNTEAFF.

The chain uses TRBV24-1 and TRBJ2-1; a possible D gene is TRBD2 (7 bases). The germline gives CDR1 KGHDR, CDR2 SFDVKD. The CDR3 extends over 16 amino acids. V was cut by 3 bases and J by 7 bases, with 18 bases left in between. The CDR3 DNA sequence: TGTGCCACCAGTGATGGTGGGGGGGGCCCGTGGAATGAGCAGTTCTTC. Protein product: CATSDGGGGPWNEQFF.

This chain uses TRBV4-1 with TRBJ2-7; D remains unclear. Germline CDR1 MGHRA, CDR2 YSYEKL. The length of the CDR3 is 14 residues. V lost 1 base and J 0 bases, leaving 7 bases between the germline ends. The CDR3 region is CASSQAMVSYEQYF. As DNA, the CDR3 is TGCGCCAGCAGCCAAGCAATGGTCTCCTACGAGCAGTACTTC.

This clonotype was detected only a few times. V is TRBV20-1 and J is TRBJ1-1, with D perhaps matching TRBD1 (6 bases). Trimming pared 6 bases from V and 1 base from J, leaving 12 bases between. CDR3 length: 13 residues. Looked up from germline, CDR1 is DFQATT and CDR2 is SNEGSKA (reference sequence). CDR3 bases: TGCAGTGCGAGTGGCAGGGGGAACACTGAAGCTTTCTTT. Translating gives CSASGRGNTEAFF.

This chain joins TRBV20-1 and TRBJ1-3, with D unclear. From germline, CDR1 is DFQATT and CDR2 SNEGSKA (reference sequence). There are 18 residues in the CDR3. V was cut by 3 bases and J by 0 bases, with 21 bases left in between. The CDR3 DNA is TGCAGTGCTAGGGGTGGACCTTCACCCGTAGACTCTGGAAACACCATATATTTT. This translates into CSARGGPSPVDSGNTIYF.

This clonotype appeared a few times. V is TRBV12-3 or TRBV12-4 and J is TRBJ2-2; tentatively, D is TRBD2 (5 bases). V gave up 5 bases and J gave up 9 bases, with 13 bases separating them. This CDR3 is built from 13 residues. Here the CDR3 DNA reads TGTGCCAGCAGTCCCGAGCGGTTCAGGGAGCTGTTTTTT. Its protein is CASSPERFRELFF.

The rearrangement links TRBV25-1 to TRBJ2-3; 9 nucleotides match TRBD1. The CDR3 has 16 amino acids. V was clipped by 6 bases and J by 2 bases; unmatched bases: 9. Germline V gene lookup returns CDR1 MGHDK and CDR2 SYGVNS. The CDR3 DNA reads as TGTGCCAGCAGCCAGCCGGGACAGGGATACACAGATACGCAGTATTTT. As protein: CASSQPGQGYTDTQYF.

In its sample, this clonotype was seen a few times. The chain is built from TRBV7-3 and TRBJ2-1; D is possibly TRBD1 (5 bases). The CDR3 loop spans 19 amino acids. Trimming took 0 bases from V and 9 from J, leaving 27 bases between them. Germline V gene lookup returns CDR1 SGHTA and CDR2 FQGTGA. CDR3 in amino acids: CASSLTPIVGAHTRVEQFF. DNA for the CDR3: TGTGCCAGCAGCTTAACGCCAATTGTAGGGGCTCATACCCGGGTTGAGCAGTTCTTC.

The chain employs TRBV4-1 and TRBJ1-2, with 9 nucleotides matching TRBD1. The CDR3 totals 15 residues. Germline CDR1 and CDR2: MGHRA and YSYEKL. With 0 bases clipped from V and 5 bases from J, the junction kept 4 bases outside the gene matches. The CDR3 DNA is TGCGCCAGCAGCCAAGATGACAGGGGGTTGTATGGCTACACCTTC. This translates into CASSQDDRGLYGYTF.

This chain links TRBV2 with TRBJ2-1; D perhaps matches TRBD1 (6 bases). Germline V lookup: CDR1 SNHLY, CDR2 FYNNEI. CDR3 length equals 15 residues. The ends were cut back, 8 bases at V and 3 bases at J, with 17 bases in the middle. DNA of the CDR3: TGTGCCAGCCAGCCCCGGACAGCAATCTACAATGAGCAGTTCTTC. Its protein product is CASQPRTAIYNEQFF. Full variable domain (remainder filled in from reference TRBV2 and TRBJ2-1): EPEVTQTPSHQVTQMGQEVILRCVPISNHLYFYWYRQILGQKVEFLVSFYNNEISEKSEIFDDQFSVERPDGSNFTLKIRSTKLEDSAMYFCASQPRTAIYNEQFFGPGTRLTVL.

The sample holds a few counts of this clonotype. The V gene is TRBV6-1, the J gene TRBJ1-1, with D unclear. Germline-derived CDR1 and CDR2 are MNHNS and SASEGT. Trimming stripped 7 bases from V and 3 bases from J, with 15 bases between. The CDR3 sequence is 14 residues long. CDR3 bases: TGTGCCAGCACCTACGGGCCAGAATACACTGAAGCTTTCTTT. This sequence encodes CASTYGPEYTEAFF.

The CDR3 nucleotides are TGCGCCAGCAGTCCCGGACAGTCCCCCCCTAACAATGAGCAGTTCTTC. Amino acid sequence: CASSPGQSPPNNEQFF. The genes are TRBV10-1 and TRBJ2-1, with TRBD1 as a possible D gene (6 bases). The V end lost 5 bases, the J end lost 5 bases, and 19 bases lay between the germline ends. Germline V gene data show CDR1 as WNHNN and CDR2 as SYGVQD (reference sequence). The CDR3 extends over 16 amino acids.

This clonotype turned up a few times. This is likely a read error, given that the CDR3 carries no conserved phenylalanine or tryptophan at its end. No DNA is shown, since the ends of the CDR3 on it are uncertain; the CDR3 is the one TCRdb lists. V is TRBV20-1 and J is TRBJ2-3; the D call in the table, TRBD2, was not verified against the DNA. In germline, CDR1 is DFQATT, CDR2 SNEGSKA (reference sequence). Inclusive of both ends, the CDR3 amounts to 12 amino acids. The CDR3 here is CSRETGLAAAFI.

The chain employs TRBV15 and TRBJ2-3; no definite D call. The length of the CDR3 is 13 residues. V was cut by 5 bases and J by 5 bases, with 11 bases left in between. CDR1 is LNHNV, CDR2 YYDKDF, per germline (reference sequence). The CDR3 region has the DNA TGTGCCACCAGCTTGGTACGAGAAGATACGCAGTATTTT. This codes for CATSLVREDTQYF.

The chain joins TRBV5-5 to TRBJ2-3, with 7 bases that match TRBD1. J lost 2 bases, V lost 6 bases, and 9 bases had no gene match. The length of the CDR3 is 15 residues. Germline CDR1 is SGHKS and CDR2 is YYEKEE (reference sequence). The CDR3 spells CASTLGDRPTDTQYF. The CDR3, as DNA: TGTGCCAGCACCCTGGGGGACAGACCCACAGATACGCAGTATTTT.

This clonotype was seen a single time. J is TRBJ2-3 and V is TRBV19; 10 nucleotides agree with TRBD1. This CDR3 contains 16 residues. CDR1 and CDR2 from the germline V gene are LNHDA and SQIVND (reference sequence). Trimming at V came to 6 bases and at J to 2 bases, leaving 8 bases not matched to a gene. The CDR3 protein is CASRRQGAPITDTQYF. In nucleotides, the CDR3 is TGTGCCAGTAGAAGACAGGGGGCGCCGATCACAGATACGCAGTATTTT. The full variable domain, its missing parts supplied by reference TRBV19 and TRBJ2-3, is DGGITQSPKYLFRKEGQNVTLSCEQNLNHDAMYWYRQDPGQGLRLIYYSQIVNDFQKGDIAEGYSVSREKKESFPLTVTSAQKNPTAFYLCASRRQGAPITDTQYFGPGTRLTVL.

A few counts support this clonotype. This chain's CDR3 is CATPYPASEQYF. The DNA for the CDR3 is TGTGCCACCCCGTACCCGGCTTCCGAGCAGTACTTC. The gene calls are TRBV28 and TRBJ2-7; no clear D. Germline V gives CDR1 MDHEN, CDR2 SYDVKM. The CDR3 consists of 12 residues. V was cut by 10 bases and J by 6 bases, with 16 bases left in between.

This clonotype was observed a few times. This chain uses TRBV5-1 with TRBJ2-2; D not certain. Trimming cost V 2 bases and J 3 bases, with 11 bases left between them. The CDR3 is 15 residues long. CDR1 is SGHRS and CDR2 is YFSETQ in the germline V gene. CDR3 in amino acids: CASSFGRTDTGELFF. The DNA for the CDR3 is TGCGCCAGCAGCTTCGGCAGGACGGACACCGGGGAGCTGTTTTTT.